This T cell receptor beta chain was documented in a study of T cell responses to AZD1222 COVID-19 vaccine. General study results and limits: Baseline serostatus was positive in only six AZD1222 recipients.

CDR1 and CDR2 from the germline V gene are LNHDA and SQIVND (reference sequence). V trimming: 5 bases; J trimming: 6 bases; junction bases outside the gene matches: 12. This CDR3 region has 17 residues. Libraries were prepared by immunoSEQ multiplex PCR; TCRdb keeps only in-frame clonotypes and omits some of them. The sample has tens of thousands of clones, roughly nine tenths seen once. Worth noting for this clone: Its antigen is not known.

The sequence was collected from an adult in good health. The chain joins TRBV19 to TRBJ1-5; 11 nucleotides match TRBD1. This material consisted of peripheral blood, taken on day 0 of AZD1222 vaccination. The CDR3 coding sequence is TGTGCCAGTAGTCCGACCCCCGGGACAGGGGGTAGTCAGCCCCAGCATTTT. It encodes CASSPTPGTGGSQPQHF.